This T cell receptor (beta chain) was sequenced in a study of T cells in women clearing cervical HPV infection. General study findings and limits: Combining TCR richness with V gene abundances gave around 0.83 AUC.

TCRdb's table, derived via immunoSEQ multiplex PCR, lists solely in-frame clones and lacks some. Its clone listing holds roughly 28,000 clones. In the case of this clone: Its matching antigen is unknown.

Input material: blood buffy coat. This TCR was recovered from a woman between 18 and 69 years old with a cervical HPV16 infection that either progressed to CIN3+ or cleared (not recorded which).

Incomplete CDR3 DNA: TGTGCCAGCAGCTTATTCGGGGCAGATACG. It encodes CASSLFGADT. The entire CDR3 protein is CASSLFGADTQYF. V and J are TRBV7-9 and TRBJ2-3; tentative D call: TRBD2 (5 bases). The CDR3 end lies 3 residues beyond the end of the read and is filled in from the germline J gene. This CDR3 region has 13 residues. Looked up from germline, CDR1 is SEHNR and CDR2 is FQNEAQ (reference sequence). Trimming pared 2 bases from V and 4 bases from J, leaving 7 bases between.